These 12 T cell receptor beta chains came from one sample sequenced in a study of Ad26.COV2.S vaccination and SARS-CoV-2 variants. The method was immunoSEQ multiplex PCR; TCRdb's version includes in-frame clones alone and lacks a portion of them. The table has over 110,000 clones, roughly 88% seen once. The sample was peripheral blood, taken after recovery from COVID-19. The receptor source for this set is a human donor who had recovered from COVID-19.

CDR3 residues: CASSYPQGRTGELFF. CDR3 DNA sequence: TGTGCCAGCAGCTATCCACAGGGCCGGACCGGGGAGCTGTTTTTT. V and J are TRBV7-9 and TRBJ2-2, with a possible D match to TRBD1 (6 bases). The V and J ends lost 4 bases and 5 bases respectively, with 14 bases between them. The CDR3 sequence is 15 residues long. The germline V gene encodes CDR1 SEHNR and CDR2 FQNEAQ (reference sequence).

This clone has just one count. V gene TRBV4-3 combines with J gene TRBJ2-7; 7 nucleotides line up with TRBD1. The CDR3 covers 15 residues. Germline CDR1 is LGHNA and CDR2 is YSLEER. J lost 4 bases, V lost 0 bases, and 6 bases had no gene match. The CDR3 sequence: CASSQETGQHYEQYF. In DNA, the CDR3 is TGCGCCAGCAGCCAAGAGACAGGGCAACATTACGAGCAGTACTTC.

This clone was seen a few times. The rearrangement links TRBV25-1 to TRBJ1-1, with TRBD1 as a possible D gene (5 bases). CDR3 length equals 14 residues. Per germline, CDR1 MGHDK and CDR2 SYGVNS. Trimming pared 3 bases from V and 5 bases from J, leaving 13 bases between. CDR3 DNA sequence: TGTGCCAGCAGTGATTTCACAGGAAGAACTGAAGCTTTCTTT. Encoded protein: CASSDFTGRTEAFF.

This chain joins TRBV19 and TRBJ1-5; D is ambiguous. V was shortened by 0 bases and J by 4 bases, with 4 bases between the two germline ends. The CDR3 runs to 13 residues. CDR1 and CDR2 from the germline V gene are LNHDA and SQIVND (reference sequence). In DNA form, the CDR3 reads TGTGCCAGTAGTATAGACCTAAATCAGCCCCAGCATTTT. This gives the protein CASSIDLNQPQHF.

CDR3 amino acids: CASSESWNEQFF. The CDR3 DNA reads TGCGCCAGCAGTGAGAGCTGGAATGAGCAGTTCTTC. The V gene is TRBV10-1, the J gene TRBJ2-1; D gene ambiguous. V gave up 2 bases and J gave up 7 bases, with 6 bases separating them. CDR3 length equals 12 residues. Germline lookup yields CDR1 WNHNN and CDR2 SYGVQD (reference sequence).

This clone is a singleton in its sample. The chain employs TRBV11-2 and TRBJ1-6; 7 nucleotides match TRBD1. In germline, CDR1 is SGHAT, CDR2 FQNNGV. The CDR3 runs 19 residues. Trimming took 0 bases from V and 5 from J; bases not matched to a gene: 13. DNA for the CDR3: TGTGCCAGCAGCTTAGACAAGGGGCCGACAGGGATAGATAATTCACCCCTCCACTTT. Protein product: CASSLDKGPTGIDNSPLHF.

The J gene is TRBJ1-5, the V gene TRBV6-4; unclear D gene. CDR1 MRHNA and CDR2 SNTAGT come from the germline V gene. Between the trimmed V and J ends, which lost 6 bases and 7 bases, there was a span of 22 bases. This CDR3 has 16 amino acids. The CDR3 DNA sequence: TGTGCCAGCAGGGATGGGTATATGCCACCCGGGCAGCCCCAGCATTTT. It encodes CASRDGYMPPGQPQHF.

The chain is built from TRBV28 and TRBJ2-1; 14 nucleotides line up with TRBD2. This CDR3 is 17 amino acids long. CDR1 and CDR2 (germline): MDHEN, SYDVKM. V lost 7 bases, J lost 2 bases, and 7 bases stayed unmatched. The CDR3 here is CASTLGLAGATYNEQFF. The CDR3, as DNA: TGTGCCAGCACCCTGGGACTAGCGGGGGCCACCTACAATGAGCAGTTCTTC. The full variable domain, completed using reference TRBV28 and TRBJ2-1, is DVKVTQSSRYLVKRTGEKVFLECVQDMDHENMFWYRQDPGLGLRLIYFSYDVKMKEKGDIPEGYSVSREKKERFSLILESASTNQTSMYLCASTLGLAGATYNEQFFGPGTRLTVL.

The rearrangement uses TRBV7-8 and TRBJ1-5; D is unresolved. Trimming left V 5 bases short and J 1 base short, with 9 bases between. This CDR3 is built from 14 residues. Germline V lookup: CDR1 SGHVS, CDR2 FQNEAQ. Here the CDR3 reads CASSQGGSNQPQHF. CDR3 DNA: TGTGCCAGCAGCCAAGGAGGCAGCAATCAGCCCCAGCATTTT.

J is TRBJ1-5 and V is TRBV5-5; 7 bases map to TRBD1. The junction had 12 bases not matched to a gene; V was cut back by 3 bases and J by 9 bases. The CDR3 consists of 15 residues. In germline, CDR1 is SGHKS, CDR2 YYEKEE (reference sequence). The CDR3 sequence: CASSSGTATSRPQHF. CDR3 bases: TGTGCCAGCAGCTCGGGGACAGCCACGTCCCGGCCCCAGCATTTT.

J is TRBJ1-1 and V is TRBV7-9; 11 nucleotides line up with TRBD1. This CDR3 spans 18 amino acids. Per the germline V gene, CDR1 is SEHNR and CDR2 is FQNEAQ (reference sequence). Trimming cost V 7 bases and J 7 bases; bases outside gene matches: 20. The CDR3 protein is CASTKAWLGQGAGYEAFF. The CDR3 DNA reads TGTGCCAGCACCAAAGCCTGGCTCGGACAGGGGGCCGGCTATGAAGCTTTCTTT. Filled out from reference TRBV7-9 and TRBJ1-1, the complete variable domain reads DTGVSQNPRHKITKRGQNVTFRCDPISEHNRLYWYRQTLGQGPEFLTYFQNEAQLEKSRLLSDRFSAERPKGSFSTLEIQRTEQGDSAMYLCASTKAWLGQGAGYEAFFGQGTRLTVV.

In its sample, this clone was seen a few times. The chain couples TRBV2 to TRBJ1-1; TRBD1 aligns across 8 bases. The CDR3 spans 15 residues. Germline V CDR1 and CDR2: SNHLY, FYNNEI. Trimming cost V 5 bases and J 6 bases; bases outside gene matches: 11. CDR3 in amino acids: CASSYGQGGRSEAFF. Written as DNA, the CDR3 is TGTGCCAGCAGTTATGGACAGGGAGGTCGGTCTGAAGCTTTCTTT.